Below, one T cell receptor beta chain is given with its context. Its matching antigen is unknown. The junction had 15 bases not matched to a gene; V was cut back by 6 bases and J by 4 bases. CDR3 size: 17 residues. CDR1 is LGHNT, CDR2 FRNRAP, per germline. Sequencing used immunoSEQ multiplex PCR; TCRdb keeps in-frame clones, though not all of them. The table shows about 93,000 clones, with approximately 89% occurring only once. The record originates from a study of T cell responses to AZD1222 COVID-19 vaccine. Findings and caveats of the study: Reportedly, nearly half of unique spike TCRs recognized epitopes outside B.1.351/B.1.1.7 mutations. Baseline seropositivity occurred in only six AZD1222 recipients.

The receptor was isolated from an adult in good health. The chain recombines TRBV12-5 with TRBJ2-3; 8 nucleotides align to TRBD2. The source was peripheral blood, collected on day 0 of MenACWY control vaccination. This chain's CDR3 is CASGLRQRGSGADTQYF. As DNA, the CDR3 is TGTGCTAGTGGCCTCCGCCAGCGGGGGTCGGGTGCAGATACGCAGTATTTT.